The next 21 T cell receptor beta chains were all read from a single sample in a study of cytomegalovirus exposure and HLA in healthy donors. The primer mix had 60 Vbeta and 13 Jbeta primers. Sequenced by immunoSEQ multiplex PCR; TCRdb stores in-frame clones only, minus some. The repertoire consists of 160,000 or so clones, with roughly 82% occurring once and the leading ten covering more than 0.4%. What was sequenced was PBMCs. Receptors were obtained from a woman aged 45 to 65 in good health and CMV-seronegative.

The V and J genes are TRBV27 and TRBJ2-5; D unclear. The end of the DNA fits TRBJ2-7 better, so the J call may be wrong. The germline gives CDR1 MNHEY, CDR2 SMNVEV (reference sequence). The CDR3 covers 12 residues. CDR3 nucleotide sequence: TGTGCCAGCAGTTCCTACTCCTACGAGCAGTACTTC. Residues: CASSSYSYEQYF.

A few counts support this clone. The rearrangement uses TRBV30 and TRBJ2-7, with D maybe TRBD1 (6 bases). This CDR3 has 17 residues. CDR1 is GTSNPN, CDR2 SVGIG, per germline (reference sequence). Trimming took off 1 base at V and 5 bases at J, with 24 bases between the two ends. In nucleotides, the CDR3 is TGTGCCTGGAGTGCCAACTACAGGGCACACTCCCGGGACGAGCAGTACTTC. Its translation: CAWSANYRAHSRDEQYF.

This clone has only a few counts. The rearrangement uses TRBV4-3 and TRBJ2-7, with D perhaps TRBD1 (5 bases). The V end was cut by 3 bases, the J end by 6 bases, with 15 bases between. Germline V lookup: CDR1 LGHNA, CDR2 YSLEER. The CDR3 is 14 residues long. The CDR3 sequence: CASSHRAGIFEQYF. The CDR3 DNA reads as TGCGCCAGCAGCCACCGGGCAGGGATCTTCGAGCAGTACTTC.

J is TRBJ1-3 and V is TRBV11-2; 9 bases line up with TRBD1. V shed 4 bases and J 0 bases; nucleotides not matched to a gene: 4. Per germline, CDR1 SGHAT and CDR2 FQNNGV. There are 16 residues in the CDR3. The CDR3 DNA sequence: TGTGCCAGCAGCTCCAGGACAGGGGCCTCTGGAAACACCATATATTTT. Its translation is CASSSRTGASGNTIYF. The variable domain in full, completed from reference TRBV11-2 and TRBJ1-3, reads EAGVAQSPRYKIIEKRQSVAFWCNPISGHATLYWYQQILGQGPKLLIQFQNNGVVDDSQLPKDRFSAERLKGVDSTLKIQPAKLEDSAVYLCASSSRTGASGNTIYFGEGSWLTVV.

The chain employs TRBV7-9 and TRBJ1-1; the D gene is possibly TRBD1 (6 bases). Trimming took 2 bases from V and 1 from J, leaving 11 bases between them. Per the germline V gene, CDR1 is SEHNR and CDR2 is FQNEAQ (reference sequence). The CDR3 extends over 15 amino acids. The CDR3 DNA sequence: TGTGCCAGCAGCTTAAGGGGGGGACCGAACACTGAAGCTTTCTTT. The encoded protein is CASSLRGGPNTEAFF.

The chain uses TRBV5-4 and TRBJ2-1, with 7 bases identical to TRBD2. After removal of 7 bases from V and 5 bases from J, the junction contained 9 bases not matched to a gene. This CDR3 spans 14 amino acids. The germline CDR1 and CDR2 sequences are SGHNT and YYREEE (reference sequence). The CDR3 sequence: CASAPGGRDNEQFF. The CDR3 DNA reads TGTGCCAGCGCCCCCGGTGGGAGGGACAATGAGCAGTTCTTC.

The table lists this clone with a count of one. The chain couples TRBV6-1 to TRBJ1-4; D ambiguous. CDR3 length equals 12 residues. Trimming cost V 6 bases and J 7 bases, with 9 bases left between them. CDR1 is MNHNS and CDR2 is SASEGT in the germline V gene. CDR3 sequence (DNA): TGTGCCAGCAGCGCCGTGGCTGAAAAACTGTTTTTT. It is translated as CASSAVAEKLFF.

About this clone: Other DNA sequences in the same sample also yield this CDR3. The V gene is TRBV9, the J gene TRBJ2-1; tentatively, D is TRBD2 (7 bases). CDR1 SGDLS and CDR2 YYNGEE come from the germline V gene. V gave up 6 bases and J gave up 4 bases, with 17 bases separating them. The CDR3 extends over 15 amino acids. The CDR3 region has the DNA TGTGCCAGCAACAACGAAGGGGGGGGATACAATGAGCAGTTCTTC. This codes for CASNNEGGGYNEQFF.

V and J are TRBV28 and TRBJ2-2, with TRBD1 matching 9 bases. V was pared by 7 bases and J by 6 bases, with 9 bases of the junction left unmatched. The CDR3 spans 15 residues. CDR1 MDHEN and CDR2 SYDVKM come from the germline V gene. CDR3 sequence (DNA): TGTGCCAGCAATACTTTGGGACAGGGCGCCGGGGAGCTGTTTTTT. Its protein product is CASNTLGQGAGELFF.

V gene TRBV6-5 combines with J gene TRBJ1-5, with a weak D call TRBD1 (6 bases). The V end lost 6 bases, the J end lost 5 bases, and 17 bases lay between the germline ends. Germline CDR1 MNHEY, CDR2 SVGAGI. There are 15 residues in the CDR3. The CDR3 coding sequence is TGTGCCAGCAGCCCACAGGGACCGGAATATCAGCCCCAGCATTTT. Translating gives CASSPQGPEYQPQHF.

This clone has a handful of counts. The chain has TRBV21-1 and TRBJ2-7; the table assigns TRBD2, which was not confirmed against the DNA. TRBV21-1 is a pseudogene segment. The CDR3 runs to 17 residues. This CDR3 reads CASSKVLTGGFKYEQYF. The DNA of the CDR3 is TGTGCCAGCAGCAAAGTTTTGACGGGAGGTTTTAAATACGAGCAGTACTTC.

CDR3: CASSQGAGGTDTQYF. CDR3 sequence (DNA): TGCGCCAGCAGCCAAGGAGCGGGGGGGACAGATACGCAGTATTTT. This chain joins TRBV4-3 and TRBJ2-3; 10 nucleotides agree with TRBD2. CDR3 length: 15 amino acids. Germline V gene data show CDR1 as LGHNA and CDR2 as YSLEER. V shed 1 base and J 3 bases; nucleotides not matched to a gene: 1.

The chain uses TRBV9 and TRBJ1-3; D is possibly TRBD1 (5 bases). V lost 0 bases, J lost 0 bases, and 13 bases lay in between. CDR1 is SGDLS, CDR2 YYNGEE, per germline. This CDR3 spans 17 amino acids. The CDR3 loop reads CASSVEYRQSSGNTIYF. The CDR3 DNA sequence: TGTGCCAGCAGCGTAGAGTACAGACAGAGCTCTGGAAACACCATATATTTT.

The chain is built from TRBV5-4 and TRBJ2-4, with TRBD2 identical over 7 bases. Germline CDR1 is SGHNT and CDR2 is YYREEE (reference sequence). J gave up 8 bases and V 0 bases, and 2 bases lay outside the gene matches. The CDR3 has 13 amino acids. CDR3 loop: CASSLGGGDIQYF. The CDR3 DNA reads TGTGCCAGCAGCTTGGGGGGGGGAGACATTCAGTACTTC. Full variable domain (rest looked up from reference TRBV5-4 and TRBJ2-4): ETGVTQSPTHLIKTRGQQVTLRCSSQSGHNTVSWYQQALGQGPQFIFQYYREEENGRGNFPPRFSGLQFPNYSSELNVNALELDDSALYLCASSLGGGDIQYFGAGTRLSVL.

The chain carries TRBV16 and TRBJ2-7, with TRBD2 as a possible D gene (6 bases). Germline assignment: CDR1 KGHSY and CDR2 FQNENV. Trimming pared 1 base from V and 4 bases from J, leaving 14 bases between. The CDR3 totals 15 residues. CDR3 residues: CASSQWGGVGYEQYF. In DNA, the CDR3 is TGTGCCAGCAGCCAATGGGGCGGGGTCGGTTACGAGCAGTACTTC.

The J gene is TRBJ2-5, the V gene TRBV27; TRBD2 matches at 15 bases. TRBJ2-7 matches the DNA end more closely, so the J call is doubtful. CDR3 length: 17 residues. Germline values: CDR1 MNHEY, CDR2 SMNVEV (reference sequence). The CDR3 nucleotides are TGTGCCAGCAGTGGACTAGCGGGAGGGCCGAGTAGATACGAGCAGTACTTC. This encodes CASSGLAGGPSRYEQYF.

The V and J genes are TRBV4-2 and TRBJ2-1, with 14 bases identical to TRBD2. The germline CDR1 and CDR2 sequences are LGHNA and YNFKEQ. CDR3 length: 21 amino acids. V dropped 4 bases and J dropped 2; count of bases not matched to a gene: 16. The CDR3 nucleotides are TGTGCCAGCAGCCGATATGGGGGACTAGCGGGAGAATACGGAACCTACAATGAGCAGTTCTTC. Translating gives CASSRYGGLAGEYGTYNEQFF.

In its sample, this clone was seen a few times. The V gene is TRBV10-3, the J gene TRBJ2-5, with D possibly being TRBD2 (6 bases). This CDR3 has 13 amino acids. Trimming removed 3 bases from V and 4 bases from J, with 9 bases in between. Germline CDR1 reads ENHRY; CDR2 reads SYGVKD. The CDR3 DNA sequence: TGTGCCATCAGTGAAACTAGCTTAGAGACCCAGTACTTC. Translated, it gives CAISETSLETQYF.

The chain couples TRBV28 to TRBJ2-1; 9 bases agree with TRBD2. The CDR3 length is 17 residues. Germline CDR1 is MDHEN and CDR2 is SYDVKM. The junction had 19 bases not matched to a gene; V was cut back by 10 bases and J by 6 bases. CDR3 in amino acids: CATRTSELRLASNEQFF. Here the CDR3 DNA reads TGTGCCACCAGGACTAGCGAATTAAGGTTAGCCTCCAATGAGCAGTTCTTC.

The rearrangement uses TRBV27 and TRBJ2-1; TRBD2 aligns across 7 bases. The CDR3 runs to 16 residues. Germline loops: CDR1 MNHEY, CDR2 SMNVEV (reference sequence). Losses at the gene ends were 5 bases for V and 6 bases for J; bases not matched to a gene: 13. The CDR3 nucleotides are TGTGCCAGCAGTCCCCGCGGACTAGTGCAGGTCAATGAGCAGTTCTTC. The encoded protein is CASSPRGLVQVNEQFF.

CDR3 sequence reads: CAWIGTGKNTEAFF. CDR3 in DNA: TGTGCCTGGATTGGAACGGGAAAAAACACTGAAGCTTTCTTT. The chain has TRBV30 and TRBJ1-1; no clear D gene. In germline, CDR1 is GTSNPN, CDR2 SVGIG (reference sequence). V was shortened by 4 bases and J by 2 bases, with 14 bases between the two germline ends. The CDR3 has 14 residues.